A single sample gave rise to the 21 T cell receptor beta chains below, sequenced in a study of blood T cell repertoires in COVID-19. Here immunoSEQ multiplex PCR was the method, and the copy in TCRdb shows in-frame clones only, minus some. Altogether 88,000 or so clones are present, about 85% being singletons, with the ten largest covering about 24%. The material sequenced was peripheral blood. The receptors derive from a human donor in a cohort sampled during active COVID-19.

The chain is built from TRBV9 and TRBJ2-5; possibly TRBD1 for D (7 bases). The V end lost 0 bases, the J end lost 2 bases, and 8 bases lay between the germline ends. This CDR3 comprises 14 residues. Germline CDR1 and CDR2: SGDLS and YYNGEE. The CDR3 loop reads CASSVAGGQETQYF. For the CDR3, the DNA is TGTGCCAGCAGCGTAGCAGGGGGGCAAGAGACCCAGTACTTC.

The chain recombines TRBV7-8 with TRBJ2-5; 7 bases agree with TRBD2. V dropped 5 bases and J dropped 5; count of bases not matched to a gene: 8. The CDR3 is 14 amino acids. The germline V gene has CDR1 SGHVS and CDR2 FQNEAQ. This CDR3 reads CASSQRGFEETQYF. The CDR3 DNA follows: TGTGCCAGCAGCCAGCGGGGTTTTGAGGAGACCCAGTACTTC.

This rearrangement joins TRBV5-1 to TRBJ2-1; tentative D call: TRBD2 (6 bases). Germline values: CDR1 SGHRS, CDR2 YFSETQ. V was clipped by 4 bases and J by 3 bases, with 17 bases between them. The CDR3 has 16 amino acids. CDR3 DNA: TGCGCCAGCAGCCCTACAGTGGGGGGAGGCTACAATGAGCAGTTCTTC. Translating it yields CASSPTVGGGYNEQFF.

The gene calls are TRBV3-1 (or the pseudogene TRBV3-2) and TRBJ2-5; TRBD2 matches at 7 bases. The CDR3 contains 16 residues. Trimming at V came to 4 bases and at J to 1 base, leaving 9 bases not matched to a gene. Germline CDR1 reads LGHDT; CDR2 reads YNNKEL (reference sequence). The CDR3 coding sequence is TGTGCCAGCAGCCCCAATAGCGGGCTACGCCAAGAGACCCAGTACTTC. As protein: CASSPNSGLRQETQYF.

This chain links TRBV5-6 with TRBJ2-3; possible D gene TRBD2, 7 bases. This CDR3 region has 14 residues. CDR1 and CDR2 (germline): SGHDT, YYEEEE. V was cut by 4 bases and J by 5 bases, with 14 bases left in between. The chain's CDR3 is CASSTQGGGDTQYF. The CDR3 DNA sequence: TGTGCCAGCAGCACCCAAGGGGGGGGAGATACGCAGTATTTT.

The chain has TRBV7-8 and TRBJ2-1; possibly TRBD1 for D (5 bases). V lost 0 bases, J lost 8 bases, and 8 bases lay in between. This CDR3 region has 13 residues. Germline values: CDR1 SGHVS, CDR2 FQNEAQ. The CDR3 reads CASSLARVDEQFF. The CDR3 DNA is TGTGCCAGCAGCTTAGCCAGGGTCGATGAGCAGTTCTTC.

This sequence joins TRBV29-1 and TRBJ1-2; D remains ambiguous. Germline V lookup: CDR1 SQVTM, CDR2 ANQGSEA. Between the trimmed V and J ends, which lost 0 bases and 7 bases, there was a span of 9 bases. There are 12 residues in the CDR3. CDR3 in amino acids: CSVEDGRIGYTF. CDR3 coding DNA: TGCAGCGTTGAAGATGGGAGGATTGGCTACACCTTC.

This chain links TRBV11-1 with TRBJ2-1; TRBD2 matches 12 bases. CDR1 is SGHAT and CDR2 is FQDESV in the germline V gene (reference sequence). This CDR3 comprises 16 residues. V gave up 1 base and J gave up 12 bases; unmatched junction bases: 10. The CDR3 sequence: CASSLEELAGGNSQFF. CDR3 coding DNA: TGTGCCAGCAGCTTAGAAGAACTAGCGGGAGGTAACTCGCAGTTCTTC. Full variable domain (remainder filled in from reference TRBV11-1 and TRBJ2-1): EAEVAQSPRYKITEKSQAVAFWCDPISGHATLYWYRQILGQGPELLVQFQDESVVDDSQLPKDRFSAERLKGVDSTLKIQPAELGDSAMYLCASSLEELAGGNSQFFGPGTRLTVL.

The rearrangement links TRBV11-2 to TRBJ2-7; 8 positions agree with TRBD2. The germline V gene encodes CDR1 SGHAT and CDR2 FQNNGV. J lost 3 bases, V lost 5 bases, and 12 bases had no gene match. This CDR3 comprises 16 residues. The CDR3 sequence is CASSPGAVAGSYEQYF. The DNA for the CDR3 is TGTGCCAGCAGCCCAGGGGCGGTAGCGGGGAGCTACGAGCAGTACTTC.

In DNA form, the CDR3 reads TGCGCCAGCAGTGACCCCGGAGTCCAAGAGACCCAGTACTTC. Its translation is CASSDPGVQETQYF. The J gene is TRBJ2-5, the V gene TRBV10-1; no reliable D call. Trimming pared 3 bases from V and 1 base from J, leaving 9 bases between. Germline V gene data show CDR1 as WNHNN and CDR2 as SYGVQD (reference sequence). CDR3 length equals 14 residues.

This clone was picked up one time. The gene calls are TRBV3-1 (or the pseudogene TRBV3-2) and TRBJ2-5; 7 bases map to TRBD1. The V gene's germline CDR1 is LGHDT and CDR2 YNNKEL (reference sequence). The V and J ends lost 0 bases and 3 bases, in that order; junction bases with no gene match: 7. CDR3 length equals 16 residues. The CDR3 sequence: CASSQDNRGFEETQYF. DNA of the CDR3: TGTGCCAGCAGCCAAGATAACAGGGGCTTTGAAGAGACCCAGTACTTC.

The rearrangement links TRBV28 to TRBJ1-1; tentatively, D is TRBD1 (5 bases). This CDR3 is built from 14 residues. V was pared by 4 bases and J by 0 bases, with 9 bases between. The germline V gene encodes CDR1 MDHEN and CDR2 SYDVKM. This chain's CDR3 is CASSWGGMNTEAFF. DNA of the CDR3: TGTGCCAGCAGTTGGGGCGGAATGAACACTGAAGCTTTCTTT.

V and J are TRBV2 and TRBJ2-5; D is perhaps TRBD1 (5 bases). The CDR3 totals 13 residues. Trimming left V 6 bases short and J 1 base short, with 9 bases between. CDR1 SNHLY and CDR2 FYNNEI come from the germline V gene. The CDR3: CASRRQIQETQYF. In DNA form, the CDR3 reads TGTGCCAGCAGGAGACAGATCCAAGAGACCCAGTACTTC.

CDR3 region: CASSGWTGVNQPQHF. The CDR3 region has the DNA TGTGCCAGCAGCGGGTGGACAGGAGTCAATCAGCCCCAGCATTTT. The chain employs TRBV5-6 and TRBJ1-5; 7 bases line up with TRBD1. CDR3 size: 15 residues. Germline assignment: CDR1 SGHDT and CDR2 YYEEEE. V lost 4 bases and J lost 3; bases outside the gene matches: 7.

This chain uses TRBV6-5 with TRBJ1-1, with 10 bases lining up with TRBD1. Germline V gene sequence: CDR1 MNHEY, CDR2 SVGAGI. CDR3 length: 13 amino acids. With 10 bases clipped from V and 5 bases from J, the junction kept 7 bases outside the gene matches. The CDR3: CATRGQGDTEAFF. In DNA, the CDR3 is TGTGCCACCAGAGGACAGGGGGATACTGAAGCTTTCTTT.

The chain combines TRBV4-1 with TRBJ2-3, with TRBD2 matching 10 bases. Trimming removed 1 base from V and 4 bases from J; junction bases left unmatched: 14. The CDR3 consists of 19 residues. The V gene's germline CDR1 is MGHRA and CDR2 YSYEKL. CDR3 nucleotide sequence: TGCGCCAGCAGCCAAGGCAGACTAGCGGGCAGGATGAGGGCAGATACGCAGTATTTT. It encodes CASSQGRLAGRMRADTQYF.

V gene TRBV6-5 combines with J gene TRBJ2-3; unclear D gene. Trimming stripped 5 bases from V and 3 bases from J, with 9 bases between. Germline-derived CDR1 and CDR2 are MNHEY and SVGAGI. The CDR3 covers 13 residues. CDR3 sequence: CASSTARTDTQYF. CDR3 nucleotides: TGTGCCAGCAGTACCGCTAGGACAGATACGCAGTATTTT.

This sequence joins TRBV6-5 and TRBJ2-7; the D gene is possibly TRBD1 (6 bases). Per germline, CDR1 MNHEY and CDR2 SVGAGI. There are 13 residues in the CDR3. The V and J ends lost 2 bases and 6 bases respectively, with 11 bases between them. CDR3 DNA sequence: TGTGCCAGCAGTTACCTGACAGGAGGCGAGCAGTACTTC. It specifies CASSYLTGGEQYF.

This clone was picked up one time. CDR3 nucleotides: TGTGCCAGCAGCCAAGCCGGGGGAAACTATGGCTACACCTTC. It specifies CASSQAGGNYGYTF. The V gene is TRBV14, the J gene TRBJ1-2; D is perhaps TRBD1 (5 bases). The V gene lost 1 base and the J gene lost 2 bases, with 8 bases spanning the gap. Germline lookup yields CDR1 SGHDN and CDR2 FVKESK. The CDR3 consists of 14 residues.

This chain links TRBV5-1 with TRBJ2-1; no reliable D call. There are 14 residues in the CDR3. V dropped 0 bases and J dropped 0 bases, with 4 bases sitting between them. CDR1 and CDR2 from the germline V gene are SGHRS and YFSETQ. The CDR3 DNA follows: TGCGCCAGCAGCTTGGACTCCTCCTACAATGAGCAGTTCTTC. Translation gives CASSLDSSYNEQFF. Combining the CDR3 with reference TRBV5-1 and TRBJ2-1 gives the whole variable domain KAGVTQTPRYLIKTRGQQVTLSCSPISGHRSVSWYQQTPGQGLQFLFEYFSETQRNKGNFPGRFSGRQFSNSRSEMNVSTLELGDSALYLCASSLDSSYNEQFFGPGTRLTVL.

This chain joins TRBV19 and TRBJ2-6; unclear D gene. Germline values: CDR1 LNHDA, CDR2 SQIVND (reference sequence). The CDR3 runs to 16 residues. The V end was cut by 7 bases, the J end by 4 bases, with 17 bases between. As DNA, the CDR3 is TGTGCCAGTACCCCGGCCCGTAGCCCCGGGGCCAACGTCCTGACTTTC. This codes for CASTPARSPGANVLTF.